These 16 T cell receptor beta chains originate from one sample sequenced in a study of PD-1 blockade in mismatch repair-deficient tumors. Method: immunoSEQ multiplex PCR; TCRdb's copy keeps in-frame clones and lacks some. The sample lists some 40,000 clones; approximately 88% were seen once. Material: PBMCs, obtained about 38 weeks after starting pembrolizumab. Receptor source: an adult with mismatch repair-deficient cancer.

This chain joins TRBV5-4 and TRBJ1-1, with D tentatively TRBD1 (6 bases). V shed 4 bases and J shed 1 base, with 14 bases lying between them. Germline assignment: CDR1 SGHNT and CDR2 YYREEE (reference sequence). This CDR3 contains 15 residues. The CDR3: CASSPAAGANTEAFF. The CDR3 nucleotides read TGTGCCAGCAGCCCCGCGGCAGGGGCGAACACTGAAGCTTTCTTT.

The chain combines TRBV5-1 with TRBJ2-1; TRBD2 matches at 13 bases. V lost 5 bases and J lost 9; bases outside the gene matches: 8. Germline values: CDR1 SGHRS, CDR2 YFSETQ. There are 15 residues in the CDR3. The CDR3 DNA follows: TGCGCCAGCAGATCCGGGACTAGCGGGACTAGTGAGCAGTTCTTC. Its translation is CASRSGTSGTSEQFF.

The CDR3 reads CASREPGQTYEQYF. The CDR3 DNA sequence: TGTGCCAGCAGAGAACCGGGACAGACCTACGAGCAGTACTTC. The rearrangement uses TRBV11-2 and TRBJ2-7; 7 nucleotides match TRBD1. CDR1 and CDR2 from the germline V gene are SGHAT and FQNNGV. Losses at the gene ends were 6 bases for V and 2 bases for J; bases not matched to a gene: 7. This CDR3 contains 14 residues.

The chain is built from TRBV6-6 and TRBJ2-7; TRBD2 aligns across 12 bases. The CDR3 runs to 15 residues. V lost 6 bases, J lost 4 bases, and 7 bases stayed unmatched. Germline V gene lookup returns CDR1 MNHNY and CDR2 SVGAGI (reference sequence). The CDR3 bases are TGTGCCAGCAGGACATCTAGCGGGAGGGCGTACGAGCAGTACTTC. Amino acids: CASRTSSGRAYEQYF.

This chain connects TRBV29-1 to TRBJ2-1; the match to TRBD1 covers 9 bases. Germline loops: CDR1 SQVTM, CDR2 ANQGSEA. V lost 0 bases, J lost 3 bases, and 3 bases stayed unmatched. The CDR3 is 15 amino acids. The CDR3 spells CSVEEDRGGYNEQFF. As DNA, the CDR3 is TGCAGCGTTGAAGAGGACAGGGGAGGCTACAATGAGCAGTTCTTC.

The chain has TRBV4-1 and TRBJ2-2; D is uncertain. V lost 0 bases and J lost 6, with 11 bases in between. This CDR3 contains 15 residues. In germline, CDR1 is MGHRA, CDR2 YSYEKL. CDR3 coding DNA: TGCGCCAGCAGCCAAGATCCCCCTCGTGCCGGGGAGCTGTTTTTT. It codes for CASSQDPPRAGELFF.

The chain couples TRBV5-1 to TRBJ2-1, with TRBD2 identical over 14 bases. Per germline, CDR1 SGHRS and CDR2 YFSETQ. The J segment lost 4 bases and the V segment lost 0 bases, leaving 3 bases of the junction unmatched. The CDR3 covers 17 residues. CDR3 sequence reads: CASSLGGTSGSYNEQFF. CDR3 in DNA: TGCGCCAGCAGCTTGGGCGGGACTAGCGGGAGTTACAATGAGCAGTTCTTC.

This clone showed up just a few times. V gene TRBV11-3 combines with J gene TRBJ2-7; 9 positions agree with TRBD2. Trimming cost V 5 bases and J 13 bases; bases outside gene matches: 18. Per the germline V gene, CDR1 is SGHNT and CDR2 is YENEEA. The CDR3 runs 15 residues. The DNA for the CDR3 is TGTGCCAGCAGCCCGCAAGCCAGGCGGCTAGCGGGATTTTACTTC. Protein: CASSPQARRLAGFYF.

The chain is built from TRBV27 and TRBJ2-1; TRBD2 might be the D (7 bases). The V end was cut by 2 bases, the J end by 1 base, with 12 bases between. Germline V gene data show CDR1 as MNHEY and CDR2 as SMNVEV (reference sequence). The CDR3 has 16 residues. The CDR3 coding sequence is TGTGCCAGCAGTTTAATCGGGGGGCGATCCTACAATGAGCAGTTCTTC. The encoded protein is CASSLIGGRSYNEQFF.

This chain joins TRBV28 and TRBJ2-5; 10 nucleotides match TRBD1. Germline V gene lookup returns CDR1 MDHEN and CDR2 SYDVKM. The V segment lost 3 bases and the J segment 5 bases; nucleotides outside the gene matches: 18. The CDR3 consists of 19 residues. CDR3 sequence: CASSFFGVGGQGLPETQYF. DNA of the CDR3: TGTGCCAGCAGTTTTTTTGGGGTCGGGGGACAGGGGTTACCGGAGACCCAGTACTTC.

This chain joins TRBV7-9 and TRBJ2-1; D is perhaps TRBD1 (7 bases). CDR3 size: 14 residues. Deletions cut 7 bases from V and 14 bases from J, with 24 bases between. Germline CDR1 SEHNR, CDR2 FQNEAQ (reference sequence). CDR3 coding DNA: TGTGCCAGCACCAAGAGGCGGCAGGGGGGCGGGGAGTTCTTC. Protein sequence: CASTKRRQGGGEFF.

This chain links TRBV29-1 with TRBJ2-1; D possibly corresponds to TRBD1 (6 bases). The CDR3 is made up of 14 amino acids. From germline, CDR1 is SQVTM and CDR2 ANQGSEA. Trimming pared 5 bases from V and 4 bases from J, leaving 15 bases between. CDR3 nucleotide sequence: TGCAGCGTTCTGTCAGGGGCTCTTTACAATGAGCAGTTCTTC. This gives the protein CSVLSGALYNEQFF.

Here the CDR3 DNA reads TGTGCCAGCAGTTTTTCGGGAGTAGGCAATCAGCCCCAGCATTTT. Translation: CASSFSGVGNQPQHF. This chain connects TRBV28 to TRBJ1-5; D unresolved. The CDR3 has 15 amino acids. The germline gives CDR1 MDHEN, CDR2 SYDVKM. Trimming stripped 3 bases from V and 2 bases from J, with 11 bases between.

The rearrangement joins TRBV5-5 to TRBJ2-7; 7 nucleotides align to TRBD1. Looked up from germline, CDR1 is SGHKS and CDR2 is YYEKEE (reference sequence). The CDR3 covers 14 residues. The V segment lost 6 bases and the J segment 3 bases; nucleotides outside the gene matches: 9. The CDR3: CASTKQTGDYEQYF. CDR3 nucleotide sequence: TGTGCCAGCACAAAGCAAACAGGGGACTACGAGCAGTACTTC. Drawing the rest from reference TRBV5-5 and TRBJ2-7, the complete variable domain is DAGVTQSPTHLIKTRGQQVTLRCSPISGHKSVSWYQQVLGQGPQFIFQYYEKEERGRGNFPDRFSARQFPNYSSELNVNALLLGDSALYLCASTKQTGDYEQYFGPGTRLTVT.

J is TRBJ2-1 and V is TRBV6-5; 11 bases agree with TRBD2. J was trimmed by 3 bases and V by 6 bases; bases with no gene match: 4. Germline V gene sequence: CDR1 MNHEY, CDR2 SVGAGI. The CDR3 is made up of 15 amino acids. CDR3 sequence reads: CASSRLAGYYNEQFF. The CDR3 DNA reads TGTGCCAGCAGCCGACTAGCGGGATACTACAATGAGCAGTTCTTC.

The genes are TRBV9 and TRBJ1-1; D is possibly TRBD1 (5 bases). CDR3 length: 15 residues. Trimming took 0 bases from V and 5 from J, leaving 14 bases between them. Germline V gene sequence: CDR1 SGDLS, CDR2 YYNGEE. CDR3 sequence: CASSVGPGGATEAFF. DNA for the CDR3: TGTGCCAGCAGCGTAGGCCCCGGGGGAGCGACTGAAGCTTTCTTT.